The next 24 T cell receptor beta chains were all read from a single sample in a study of PD-L1 blockade in urothelial cancer. TCRdb's copy holds only in-frame clones and misses some; the assay was immunoSEQ multiplex PCR. The top ten hold about 16% of the sample, which has fewer than 45,000 clones, 65% to 85% seen once. The sample here was PBMCs, taken around atezolizumab (anti-PD-L1) treatment. These receptors were taken from a man in his 60s with urothelial cancer.

This clone occurred once. At one end, the junction sequence differs from germline, possibly due to a read error. This chain links TRBV29-1 with TRBJ2-1; perhaps TRBD2 as D (6 bases). Germline lookup yields CDR1 SQVTM and CDR2 ANQGSEA. The CDR3 is 15 residues long. The CDR3 region has the DNA TGCAGCGTTTTACTAGCCCTTGACTCCAACAATGAGCAGTTCTTC. It is translated as CSVLLALDSNNEQFF.

V and J are TRBV7-2 and TRBJ2-7, with 7 bases fitting TRBD1. This CDR3 is 14 amino acids long. After removal of 8 bases from V and 5 bases from J, the junction contained 12 bases not matched to a gene. Germline loops: CDR1 SGHTA, CDR2 FQGNSA. For the CDR3, the DNA is TGTGCCAGCTCAATTATGGGGACAGCCGACGAGCAGTACTTC. Encoded protein: CASSIMGTADEQYF.

This chain uses TRBV28 with TRBJ1-3, with unresolved D. CDR1 MDHEN and CDR2 SYDVKM come from the germline V gene. The length of the CDR3 is 16 residues. V gave up 3 bases and J gave up 0 bases, with 12 bases separating them. The CDR3 nucleotides are TGTGCCAGCAGTTTGGGCAAGGCCAACTCTGGAAACACCATATATTTT. Translation gives CASSLGKANSGNTIYF.

V usage is TRBV7-2 and J usage is TRBJ2-5, with TRBD1 matching 7 bases. This CDR3 has 14 amino acids. V lost 4 bases, J lost 4 bases, and 6 bases stayed unmatched. Germline values: CDR1 SGHTA, CDR2 FQGNSA. The CDR3 loop reads CASSSNRGAETQYF. In DNA form, the CDR3 reads TGTGCCAGCAGCTCAAACAGGGGCGCAGAGACCCAGTACTTC.

This CDR3 reads CAWSADNNQPQHF. The CDR3 coding sequence is TGTGCCTGGAGTGCGGACAACAATCAGCCCCAGCATTTT. The chain combines TRBV30 with TRBJ1-5; D is possibly TRBD1 (5 bases). Germline assignment: CDR1 GTSNPN and CDR2 SVGIG (reference sequence). V lost 1 base, J lost 3 bases, and 7 bases lay in between. CDR3 length equals 13 residues.

This clone was counted a single time. A junction end diverges from the germline sequence, so it may reflect a read error. The chain recombines TRBV18 with TRBJ2-7; D not resolved. CDR1 and CDR2 from the germline V gene are KGHSH and LQKENI. This CDR3 is built from 14 residues. The CDR3 spells CATSPDRVVAEQYF. The CDR3 coding sequence is TGTGCCACCTCACCAGACCGGGTAGTCGCCGAGCAGTACTTC.

This clone has a handful of counts. The rearrangement joins TRBV7-9 to TRBJ1-4; D ambiguous. Germline loops: CDR1 SEHNR, CDR2 FQNEAQ (reference sequence). Trimming took off 1 base at V and 8 bases at J, with 8 bases between the two ends. This CDR3 comprises 13 residues. The CDR3 DNA is TGTGCCAGCAGCTTAGTTGGGCTAGAAAAACTGTTTTTT. It yields the protein CASSLVGLEKLFF. Using reference TRBV7-9 and TRBJ1-4 for the parts outside the CDR3, the full variable domain is DTGVSQNPRHKITKRGQNVTFRCDPISEHNRLYWYRQTLGQGPEFLTYFQNEAQLEKSRLLSDRFSAERPKGSFSTLEIQRTEQGDSAMYLCASSLVGLEKLFFGSGTQLSVL.

This clone was seen only once. The chain employs TRBV29-1 and TRBJ1-3; D is uncertain. V lost 3 bases and J 0 bases, leaving 9 bases between the germline ends. This CDR3 has 14 residues. Germline V gene sequence: CDR1 SQVTM, CDR2 ANQGSEA. CDR3 sequence (DNA): TGCAGCGTTGAGTTCGCGGGCTCTGGAAACACCATATATTTT. Protein product: CSVEFAGSGNTIYF. Variable domain in full (rest from reference TRBV29-1 and TRBJ1-3): SAVISQKPSRDICQRGTSLTIQCQVDSQVTMMFWYRQQPGQSLTLIATANQGSEATYESGFVIDKFPISRPNLTFSTLTVSNMSPEDSSIYLCSVEFAGSGNTIYFGEGSWLTVV.

The rearrangement links TRBV15 to TRBJ1-1; 7 bases align to TRBD1. The V and J ends lost 4 bases and 5 bases, in that order; junction bases with no gene match: 10. The CDR3 is made up of 15 amino acids. Per the germline V gene, CDR1 is LNHNV and CDR2 is YYDKDF (reference sequence). The CDR3 nucleotides read TGTGCCACCAGCATACCTACAGGGGCGGGGACTGAAGCTTTCTTT. This gives the protein CATSIPTGAGTEAFF.

In this sample, this clone turned up a few times. The chain recombines TRBV5-6 with TRBJ1-2; D is possibly TRBD1 (6 bases). Trimming pared 0 bases from V and 7 bases from J, leaving 22 bases between. The CDR3 loop spans 17 amino acids. Germline CDR1 is SGHDT and CDR2 is YYEEEE. The CDR3 here is CASSLAGSGTPWGGYTF. Here the CDR3 DNA reads TGTGCCAGCAGCTTGGCGGGCAGCGGGACACCCTGGGGTGGCTACACCTTC.

This sequence joins TRBV6-5 and TRBJ2-5; 8 nucleotides line up with TRBD2. J lost 2 bases, V lost 3 bases, and 5 bases had no gene match. CDR1 and CDR2 (germline): MNHEY, SVGAGI. This CDR3 comprises 15 residues. The CDR3 nucleotides read TGTGCCAGCAGTTATAGGGGACTAGTACAAGAGACCCAGTACTTC. Translation gives CASSYRGLVQETQYF.

The chain joins TRBV28 to TRBJ1-1; perhaps TRBD1 as D (5 bases). Germline CDR1 reads MDHEN; CDR2 reads SYDVKM. V lost 2 bases to trimming and J lost 4 bases, with 11 bases between them. The CDR3 runs to 14 residues. As DNA, the CDR3 is TGTGCCAGCAGTTTAGGGGGGATTGGCACTGAAGCTTTCTTT. Its translation: CASSLGGIGTEAFF. Variable domain in full (rest from reference TRBV28 and TRBJ1-1): DVKVTQSSRYLVKRTGEKVFLECVQDMDHENMFWYRQDPGLGLRLIYFSYDVKMKEKGDIPEGYSVSREKKERFSLILESASTNQTSMYLCASSLGGIGTEAFFGQGTRLTVV.

This clone has only a few counts. This chain links TRBV7-8 with TRBJ1-5; 8 bases are shared with TRBD1. Germline V gives CDR1 SGHVS, CDR2 FQNEAQ. J was trimmed by 9 bases and V by 0 bases; bases with no gene match: 4. The length of the CDR3 is 14 residues. The CDR3 here is CASSLARTGWPQHF. The CDR3 DNA is TGTGCCAGCAGCTTAGCGCGGACAGGGTGGCCCCAGCATTTT.

The genes are TRBV19 and TRBJ1-5, with D perhaps TRBD1 (5 bases). Trimming took 1 base from V and 4 from J, leaving 11 bases between them. CDR1 is LNHDA and CDR2 is SQIVND in the germline V gene (reference sequence). This CDR3 comprises 15 residues. CDR3 amino acids: CASSIAGSRNQPQHF. The CDR3 bases are TGTGCCAGTAGTATAGCAGGGTCGCGTAATCAGCCCCAGCATTTT.

This chain uses TRBV4-1 with TRBJ2-1, with 14 bases lining up with TRBD2. This CDR3 region has 17 residues. V gave up 3 bases and J gave up 8 bases; unmatched junction bases: 9. Germline CDR1 is MGHRA and CDR2 is YSYEKL. The DNA for the CDR3 is TGCGCCAGCAGCCAGGGGGGGACTAGCGGGAGTAGCCATGAGCAGTTCTTC. Protein product: CASSQGGTSGSSHEQFF.

The chain employs TRBV25-1 and TRBJ1-2, with 7 nucleotides matching TRBD1. The V gene end was trimmed by 3 bases and the J gene end by 7 bases; junction bases not matched to a gene: 8. CDR3 length equals 14 residues. CDR1 and CDR2 from the germline V gene are MGHDK and SYGVNS. CDR3 bases: TGTGCCAGCAGTGATCCCGAGGGGGCGCTTGGCTACACCTTC. Translation gives CASSDPEGALGYTF.

The chain couples TRBV14 to TRBJ2-1; the D gene is possibly TRBD1 (5 bases). The germline CDR1 and CDR2 sequences are SGHDN and FVKESK. The CDR3 covers 13 residues. Trimming shortened V by 4 bases and J by 6 bases, and 10 bases separated the two germline ends. The CDR3 is CASSPQGFNEQFF. The CDR3 region has the DNA TGTGCCAGCAGCCCTCAGGGATTCAATGAGCAGTTCTTC.

V usage is TRBV11-2 and J usage is TRBJ2-7; the D is unclear. Trimming removed 5 bases at V and 0 bases at J, with 11 bases between. This CDR3 has 14 residues. Germline values: CDR1 SGHAT, CDR2 FQNNGV. CDR3 protein: CASSPTRYSYEQYF. The CDR3, as DNA: TGTGCCAGCAGCCCTACTCGGTACTCCTACGAGCAGTACTTC.

The V call is TRBV5-6, the J call TRBJ2-7; TRBD2 matches 7 bases. The CDR3 contains 16 residues. With V trimmed by 3 bases and J by 2 bases, 11 bases remained unmatched. Germline lookup yields CDR1 SGHDT and CDR2 YYEEEE. CDR3 nucleotides: TGTGCCAGCAGCTGGGAGGGGCAGGGCTTAACCTACGAGCAGTACTTC. This sequence encodes CASSWEGQGLTYEQYF. The whole variable domain, remainder taken from reference TRBV5-6 and TRBJ2-7, is DAGVTQSPTHLIKTRGQQVTLRCSPKSGHDTVSWYQQALGQGPQFIFQYYEEEERQRGNFPDRFSGHQFPNYSSELNVNALLLGDSALYLCASSWEGQGLTYEQYFGPGTRLTVT.

The chain uses TRBV6-6 and TRBJ2-3, with 8 bases fitting TRBD2. V was clipped by 4 bases and J by 0 bases; unmatched bases: 6. This CDR3 has 16 amino acids. Germline lookup yields CDR1 MNHNY and CDR2 SVGAGI (reference sequence). DNA for the CDR3: TGTGCCAGCAGTTCCGTACTAGCGGCTAGCACAGATACGCAGTATTTT. Amino acid sequence: CASSSVLAASTDTQYF.

V is TRBV30 and J is TRBJ1-2; D ambiguous. From germline, CDR1 is GTSNPN and CDR2 SVGIG (reference sequence). Trimming removed 2 bases from V and 6 bases from J, with 16 bases in between. CDR3 size: 14 residues. This chain's CDR3 is CAWSPKVRLNGYTF. The CDR3 DNA reads TGTGCCTGGAGTCCAAAAGTACGACTCAATGGCTACACCTTC.

This sequence joins TRBV27 and TRBJ2-7, with D tentatively TRBD2 (7 bases). CDR3 length: 15 residues. The germline gives CDR1 MNHEY, CDR2 SMNVEV (reference sequence). V lost 2 bases and J lost 2, with 13 bases in between. As DNA, the CDR3 is TGTGCCAGCAGTTTAGGGGGCGGGGGTGCCTACGAGCAGTACTTC. Its translation is CASSLGGGGAYEQYF.

The chain uses TRBV6-1 and TRBJ2-3, with 9 bases identical to TRBD2. CDR1 MNHNS and CDR2 SASEGT come from the germline V gene. The ends lost 8 bases at V and 5 bases at J; junction bases unmatched: 8. CDR3 length: 14 residues. CDR3 in DNA: TGTGCCAGCGGGGTCCTAGCGGGATTAGATACGCAGTATTTT. It translates to CASGVLAGLDTQYF.

This clone was found a few times. The V call is TRBV2, the J call TRBJ1-1; D unresolved. CDR1 is SNHLY and CDR2 is FYNNEI in the germline V gene. The V gene lost 1 base and the J gene lost 10 bases, with 13 bases spanning the gap. CDR3 length: 13 residues. CDR3 sequence (DNA): TGTGCCAGCAGTGAAGAGGCCCGGATAGCAGCTTTCTTT. Its protein product is CASSEEARIAAFF. The entire variable domain, with the rest obtained from reference TRBV2 and TRBJ1-1, is as follows: EPEVTQTPSHQVTQMGQEVILRCVPISNHLYFYWYRQILGQKVEFLVSFYNNEISEKSEIFDDQFSVERPDGSNFTLKIRSTKLEDSAMYFCASSEEARIAAFFGQGTRLTVV.